The following is a T cell receptor beta chain sequence with its context. What this receptor recognizes is not known. No clone much larger than this one lies a single base away; base qualities are absent. This sample stems from a study of blood T cell repertoires in COVID-19 (dated by TCRdb to about 2020). Broadly, across the study: Samples covering the acute and convalescent phases of COVID-19 were provided by collaborators in the United States, Italy and Spain. The repertoires were released in a freely available public database intended as a resource for research on the immune response to SARS-CoV-2. Where available, HLA class I and class II types were obtained from metadata supplied by the sample provider rather than from assay-based typing. The prospective study material was composed of cDNA or gDNA derived from T cells, B-cell-depleted T cells, or PBMCs. The dataset comprised deeply sampled blood TCRbeta repertoires from subjects exposed to, actively infected with, or recovered from COVID-19. The sample metadata nearly always contained a de-identified subject ID, COVID-19 status, age in years and sex. The samples were drawn from the first 160 participants of the ongoing ImmuneRACE study and from some 1,300 subjects provided by 6 global collaborators.

TCRbeta CDR3 regions were amplified from genomic DNA by means of the immunoSEQ Assay, a bias-controlled multiplex PCR. The authors' pipeline ran thus. The number of nucleated cells in each sample was estimated from the amplification of reference gene primers within the assay. Sequence reads were collapsed and filtered to measure the absolute abundance of every unique TCRbeta CDR3 rearrangement. Productive Simpson clonality was computed per sample as the square root of Simpson's diversity index over productive rearrangements. Entries here come from immuneACCESS through TCRdb and include only in-frame sequences with V and J called. Some clones fail to appear in such tables; in the studies checked, an unresolved V gene covers under half of the shortfall, and the cause of the remainder is unknown. V and J calls and clone size are given by that table; D and trimming were obtained from the DNA. This sample gives roughly 250,000 clones in total; roughly 86% of them show up just once. Over 2% of the sample goes to the ten largest clones.

The collaborating institutions used their own protocols to collect whole blood in K2EDTA tubes. Collaborator samples were shipped for TCRbeta analysis as frozen whole blood, isolated PBMCs, or DNA extracted from either sample type. The V end gives up 5 bases and the J end 2 bases, leaving 3 bases in the junction not matched to a gene. Taken from cysteine to phenylalanine, the CDR3 has 15 residues. The only DNA kept is the CDR3, 45 bases in frame from the first base. CDR1 and CDR2, per the germline V gene, are SGHVS and FQNEAQ. General conclusions and limits of the study: The quantity of clinical and demographic metadata differed by source and by participant and was supplied without curation.

This clonotype was obtained from a woman in her forties or fifties with acute or convalescent COVID-19. The receptor chain draws on TRBV7-8 and TRBJ2-1; a stretch of 10 junction bases matches TRBD2. Specimen: peripheral blood. The CDR3 reads as follows: CASSRGLAAYNEQFF. Here is the DNA: TGTGCCAGCAGCCGCGGACTAGCGGCCTACAATGAGCAGTTCTTC.